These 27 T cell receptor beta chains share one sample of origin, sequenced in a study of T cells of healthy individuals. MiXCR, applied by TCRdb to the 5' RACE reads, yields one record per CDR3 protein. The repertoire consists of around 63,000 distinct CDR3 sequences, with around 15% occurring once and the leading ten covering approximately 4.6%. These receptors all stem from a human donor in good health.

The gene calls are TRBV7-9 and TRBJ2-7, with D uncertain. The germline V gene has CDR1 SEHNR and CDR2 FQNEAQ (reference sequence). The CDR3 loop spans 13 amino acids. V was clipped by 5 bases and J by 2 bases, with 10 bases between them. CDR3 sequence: CASSQTPTYEQYF. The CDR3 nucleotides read TGTGCCAGCAGCCAGACCCCAACCTACGAGCAGTACTTC.

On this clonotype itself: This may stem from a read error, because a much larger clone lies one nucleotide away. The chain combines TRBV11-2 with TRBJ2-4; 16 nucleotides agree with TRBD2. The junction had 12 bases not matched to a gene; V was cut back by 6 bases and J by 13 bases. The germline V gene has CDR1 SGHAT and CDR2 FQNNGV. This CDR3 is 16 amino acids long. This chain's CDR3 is CASRGLAGGPVGEQYF. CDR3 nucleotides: TGTGCCAGCAGGGGACTAGCGGGGGGGCCAGTGGGTGAGCAGTACTTC.

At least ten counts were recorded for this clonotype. CDR3 protein: CASSHTGGYTEAFF. CDR3 coding DNA: TGCGCCAGCAGCCATACAGGGGGGTACACTGAAGCTTTCTTT. This chain joins TRBV4-1 and TRBJ1-1; the match to TRBD1 covers 8 bases. Unmatched junction bases numbered 3, after V lost 3 bases and J lost 3 bases. This CDR3 spans 14 amino acids. CDR1 is MGHRA and CDR2 is YSYEKL in the germline V gene.

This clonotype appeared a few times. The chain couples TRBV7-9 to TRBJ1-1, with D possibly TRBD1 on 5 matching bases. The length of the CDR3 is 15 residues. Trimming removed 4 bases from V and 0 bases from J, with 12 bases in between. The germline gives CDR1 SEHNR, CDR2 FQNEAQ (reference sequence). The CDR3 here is CASSSKTDLNTEAFF. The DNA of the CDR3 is TGTGCCAGCAGCTCCAAGACAGACCTGAACACTGAAGCTTTCTTT.

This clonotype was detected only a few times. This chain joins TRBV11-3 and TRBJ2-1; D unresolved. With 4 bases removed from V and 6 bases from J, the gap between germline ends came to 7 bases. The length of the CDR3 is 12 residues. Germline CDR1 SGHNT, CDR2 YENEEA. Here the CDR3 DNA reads TGTGCCAGCAGCTCCTACTCCAATGAGCAGTTCTTC. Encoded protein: CASSSYSNEQFF.

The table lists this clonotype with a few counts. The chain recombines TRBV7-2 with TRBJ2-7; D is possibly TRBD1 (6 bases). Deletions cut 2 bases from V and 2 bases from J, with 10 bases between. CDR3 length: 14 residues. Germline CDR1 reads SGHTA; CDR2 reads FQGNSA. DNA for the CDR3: TGTGCCAGCAGCTTAACAGGGTGGACCTACGAGCAGTACTTC. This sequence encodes CASSLTGWTYEQYF.

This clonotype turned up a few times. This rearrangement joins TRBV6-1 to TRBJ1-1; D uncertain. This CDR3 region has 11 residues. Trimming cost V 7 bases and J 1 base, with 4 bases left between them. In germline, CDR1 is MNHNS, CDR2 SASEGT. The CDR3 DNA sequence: TGTGCCAGCACAGGGAACACTGAAGCTTTCTTT. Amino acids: CASTGNTEAFF.

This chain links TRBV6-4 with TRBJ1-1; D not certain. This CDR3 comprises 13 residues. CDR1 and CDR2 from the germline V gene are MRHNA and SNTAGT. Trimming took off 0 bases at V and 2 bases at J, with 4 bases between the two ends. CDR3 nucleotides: TGTGCCAGCAGTGACTCGGCCAACACTGAAGCTTTCTTT. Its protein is CASSDSANTEAFF.

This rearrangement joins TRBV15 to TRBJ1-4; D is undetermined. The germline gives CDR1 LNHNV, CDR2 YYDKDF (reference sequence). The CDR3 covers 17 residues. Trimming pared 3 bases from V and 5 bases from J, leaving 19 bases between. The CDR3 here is CATSSWQSGRKNEKLFF. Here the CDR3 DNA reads TGTGCCACCAGCAGTTGGCAGTCAGGACGGAAAAATGAAAAACTGTTTTTT.

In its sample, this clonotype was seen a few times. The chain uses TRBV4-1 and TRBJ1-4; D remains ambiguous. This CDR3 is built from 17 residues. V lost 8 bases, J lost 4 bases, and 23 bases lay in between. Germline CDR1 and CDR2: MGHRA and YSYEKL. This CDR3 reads CASAGLSARKDNEKLFF. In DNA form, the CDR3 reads TGCGCCAGCGCTGGCCTCTCCGCCCGCAAGGATAATGAAAAACTGTTTTTT.

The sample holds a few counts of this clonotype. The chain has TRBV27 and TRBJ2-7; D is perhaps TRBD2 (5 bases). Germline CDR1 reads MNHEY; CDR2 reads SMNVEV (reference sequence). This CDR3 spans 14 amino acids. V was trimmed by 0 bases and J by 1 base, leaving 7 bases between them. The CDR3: CASSLSRTSYEQYF. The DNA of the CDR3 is TGTGCCAGCAGTTTATCGAGGACTTCCTACGAGCAGTACTTC.

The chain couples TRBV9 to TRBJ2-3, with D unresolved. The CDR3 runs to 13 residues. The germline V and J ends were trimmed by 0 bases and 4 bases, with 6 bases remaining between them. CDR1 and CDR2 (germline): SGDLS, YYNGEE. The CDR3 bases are TGTGCCAGCAGCGTAGATCTGTCAGATACGCAGTATTTT. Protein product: CASSVDLSDTQYF.

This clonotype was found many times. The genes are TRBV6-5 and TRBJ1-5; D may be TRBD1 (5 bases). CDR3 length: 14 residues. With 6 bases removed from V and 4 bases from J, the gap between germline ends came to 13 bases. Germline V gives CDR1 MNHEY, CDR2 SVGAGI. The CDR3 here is CASSPGTSNQPQHF. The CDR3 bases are TGTGCCAGCAGCCCCGGGACTTCGAATCAGCCCCAGCATTTT.

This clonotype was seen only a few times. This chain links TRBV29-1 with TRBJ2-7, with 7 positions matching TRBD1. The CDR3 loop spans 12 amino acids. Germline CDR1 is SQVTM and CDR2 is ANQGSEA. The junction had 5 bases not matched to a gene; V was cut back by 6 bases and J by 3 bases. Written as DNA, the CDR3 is TGCAGCGTCAGGACAGGTTTCTACGAGCAGTACTTC. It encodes CSVRTGFYEQYF.

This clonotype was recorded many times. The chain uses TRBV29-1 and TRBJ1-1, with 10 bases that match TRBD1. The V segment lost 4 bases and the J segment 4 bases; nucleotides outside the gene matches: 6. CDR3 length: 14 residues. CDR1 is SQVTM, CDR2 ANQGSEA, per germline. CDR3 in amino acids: CSVGTWTGGTEAFF. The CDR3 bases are TGCAGCGTTGGGACTTGGACAGGGGGCACTGAAGCTTTCTTT.

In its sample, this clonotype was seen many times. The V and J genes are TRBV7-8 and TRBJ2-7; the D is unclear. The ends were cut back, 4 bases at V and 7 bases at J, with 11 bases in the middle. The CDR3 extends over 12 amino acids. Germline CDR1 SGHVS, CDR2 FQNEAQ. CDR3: CASSSTHGEQYF. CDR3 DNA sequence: TGTGCCAGCAGCTCGACGCACGGGGAGCAGTACTTC.

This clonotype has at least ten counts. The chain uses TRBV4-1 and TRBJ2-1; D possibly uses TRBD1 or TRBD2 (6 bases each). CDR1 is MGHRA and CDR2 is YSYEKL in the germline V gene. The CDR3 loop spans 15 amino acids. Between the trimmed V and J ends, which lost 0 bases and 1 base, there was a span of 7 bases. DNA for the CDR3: TGCGCCAGCAGCCAAGAAGGGGGGTCCTACAATGAGCAGTTCTTC. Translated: CASSQEGGSYNEQFF.

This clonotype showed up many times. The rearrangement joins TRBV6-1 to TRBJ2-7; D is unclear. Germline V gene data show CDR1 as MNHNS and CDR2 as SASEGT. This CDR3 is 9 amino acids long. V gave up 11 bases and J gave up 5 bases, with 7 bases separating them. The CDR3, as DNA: TGTGCCGTGTCTGACGAGCAGTACTTC. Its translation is CAVSDEQYF.

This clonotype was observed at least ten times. CDR3 region: CASSVVGTSGSSNEQFF. DNA for the CDR3: TGTGCCAGCAGCGTAGTCGGAACTAGCGGGAGTTCCAATGAGCAGTTCTTC. V is TRBV9 and J is TRBJ2-1; TRBD2 matches 11 bases. Germline loops: CDR1 SGDLS, CDR2 YYNGEE. CDR3 length equals 17 residues. The junction had 8 bases not matched to a gene; V was cut back by 0 bases and J by 6 bases.

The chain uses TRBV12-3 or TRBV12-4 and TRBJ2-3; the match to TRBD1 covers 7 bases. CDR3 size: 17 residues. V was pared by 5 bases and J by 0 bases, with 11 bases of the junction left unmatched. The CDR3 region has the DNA TGTGCCAGCAGTCCACGAGGGACAGCCGCTAGCACAGATACGCAGTATTTT. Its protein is CASSPRGTAASTDTQYF.

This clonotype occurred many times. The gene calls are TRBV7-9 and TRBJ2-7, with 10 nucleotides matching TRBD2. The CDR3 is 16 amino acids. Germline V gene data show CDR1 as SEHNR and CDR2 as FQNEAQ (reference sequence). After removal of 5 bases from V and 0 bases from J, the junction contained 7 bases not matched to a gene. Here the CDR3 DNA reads TGTGCCAGCAGCCGAACGGTAGCGGGAGGCTCCTACGAGCAGTACTTC. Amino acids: CASSRTVAGGSYEQYF. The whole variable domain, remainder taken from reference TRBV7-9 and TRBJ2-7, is DTGVSQNPRHKITKRGQNVTFRCDPISEHNRLYWYRQTLGQGPEFLTYFQNEAQLEKSRLLSDRFSAERPKGSFSTLEIQRTEQGDSAMYLCASSRTVAGGSYEQYFGPGTRLTVT.

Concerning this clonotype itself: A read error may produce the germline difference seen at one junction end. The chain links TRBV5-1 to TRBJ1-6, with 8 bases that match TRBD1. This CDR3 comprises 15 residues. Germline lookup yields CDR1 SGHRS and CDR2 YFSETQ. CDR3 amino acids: CASSLAAGGESLLHF. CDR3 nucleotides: TGCGCCAGCAGCTTGGCAGCAGGGGGCGAGTCACTCCTCCACTTT.

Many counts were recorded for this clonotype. The CDR3 DNA reads TGTGCCAGCATGGGACTAGCGGCACAAGAGACCCAGTACTTC. Encoded protein: CASMGLAAQETQYF. This chain links TRBV6-2 or TRBV6-3 with TRBJ2-5; 11 bases align to TRBD2. The germline V gene encodes CDR1 MNHEY and CDR2 SVGEGT. J gave up 2 bases and V 7 bases, and 3 bases lay outside the gene matches. This CDR3 spans 14 amino acids.

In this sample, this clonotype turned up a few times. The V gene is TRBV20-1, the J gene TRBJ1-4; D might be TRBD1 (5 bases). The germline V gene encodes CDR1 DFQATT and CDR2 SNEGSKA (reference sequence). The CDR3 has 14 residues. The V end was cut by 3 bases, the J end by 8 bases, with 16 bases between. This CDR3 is CSASNGGMGEKLFF. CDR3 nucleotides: TGCAGTGCTAGTAATGGGGGAATGGGAGAAAAACTGTTTTTT.

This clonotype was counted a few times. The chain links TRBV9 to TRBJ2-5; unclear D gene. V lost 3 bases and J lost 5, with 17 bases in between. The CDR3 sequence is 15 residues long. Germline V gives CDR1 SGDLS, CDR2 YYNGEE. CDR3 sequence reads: CASSDSPRRRETQYF. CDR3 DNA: TGTGCCAGCAGCGATAGCCCAAGACGCCGGGAGACCCAGTACTTC.

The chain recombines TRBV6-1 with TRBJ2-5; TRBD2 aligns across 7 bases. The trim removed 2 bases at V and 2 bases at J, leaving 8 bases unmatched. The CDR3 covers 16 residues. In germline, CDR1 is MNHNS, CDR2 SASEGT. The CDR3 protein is CASSEQGSGPQETQYF. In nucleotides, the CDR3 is TGTGCCAGCAGTGAACAAGGTAGCGGGCCTCAAGAGACCCAGTACTTC.

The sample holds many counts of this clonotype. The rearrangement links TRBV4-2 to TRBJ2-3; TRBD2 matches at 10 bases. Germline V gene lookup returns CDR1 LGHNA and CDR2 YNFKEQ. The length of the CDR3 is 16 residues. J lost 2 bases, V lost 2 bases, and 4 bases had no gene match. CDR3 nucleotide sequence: TGTGCCAGCAGCCAATCCGGGACTAGCGACACAGATACGCAGTATTTT. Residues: CASSQSGTSDTDTQYF.